The clone carrying this T cell receptor beta chain has only a few counts. J lost 7 bases, V lost 7 bases, and 8 bases had no gene match. Per the germline V gene, CDR1 is SGHNT and CDR2 is YENEEA. CDR3 length equals 14 residues. All donors qualified as healthy HIV-negative adults and had experienced no recent acute infections or vaccinations. Adult Caucasians living in Nashville, Tennessee made up all of the donors. This sample stems from a study of shared clonotypes between healthy human individuals. Replicate PCRs run on unsorted PBMC used around 0.3 ug DNA, which was 30,000 to 35,000 T cell genomes. Original analysis: Filtering differed, since immunoSEQ gave only junction sequences and no quality scores. Here immunoSEQ multiplex PCR was the method, and the copy in TCRdb shows in-frame clones only, minus some. Clone size and V and J calls were adopted from that table, with D and trimming inferred from the DNA. The sample contains about 500,000 clones, around 77% of which appear only once.

Sequenced sample: PBMCs. The chain carries TRBV11-3 and TRBJ2-1; 9 bases agree with TRBD1. The receptor's source is a woman between 40 and 50 years old in good health. Some clones in this sample may be carry-over from other donors' samples. The CDR3 here is CASTKGTGSNEQFF. DNA of the CDR3: TGTGCCAGCACCAAAGGGACAGGGAGTAATGAGCAGTTCTTC.